This T cell receptor beta chain was obtained from a study of PD-L1 blockade in urothelial cancer (dated by TCRdb to the late 2010s). A note on the overall study: Every patient began therapy at some point between 2013 and 2015 and was given atezolizumab 1,200 mg intravenously every 3 weeks. Progression-free survival longer than 6 months counted as durable clinical benefit, and TCR features were additionally tested against both progression-free and overall survival. Pretreatment blood TCR-seq was available for about 27 patients, at least one posttreatment blood collection was obtained for roughly 24 patients, and tumor TCR-seq was available for roughly 24 patients. Somatic, immune and clinical correlates of response to PD-L1 blockade with atezolizumab in urothelial cancer were the focus of an exploratory multi-omic analysis. Tumors from two patients failed quality control and three patients lacked available tumor, so five were excluded from tumor TCR analyses. Under 10 patients achieved durable clinical benefit and 20 did not. In the same patients, whole exome sequencing and RNA sequencing of pretreatment tumors were performed in addition to TCR sequencing. About 90% of the roughly 29 patients were males with bladder-origin urothelial cancer, and 18 of 29 reported a prior smoking history. A median of around 1,400 T cells and over 1,000 unique TCRs was obtained from tumor samples, and a median clonality of 0.096 and a median T cell proportion of roughly 0.1 were observed. Pretreatment tumor samples, along with matched peripheral blood serially collected before and after atezolizumab treatment, were subjected to TCR sequencing. An ECOG performance status of 0 or 1 was recorded for the patients, and 0 to 3 prior chemotherapy regimens had been received by the patients.

To estimate absolute template abundance from read counts, synthetic TCR analog templates were spiked into each PCR. In FFPE tumors, housekeeping genes were amplified and quantified to estimate usable DNA and calculate T cell fraction. Using the immunoSEQ assay, TCRbeta CDR3 regions were amplified from genomic DNA with bias-controlled V and J gene primers. Sequencing of rearranged TCRbeta segments was performed at approximately 20X coverage. The authors' analysis ran thus. Sequencing errors were corrected by clustering and CDR3s were annotated against IMGT to assign V, D and J genes. Downstream analyses used only productive TCRbeta rearrangements and left out out-of-frame or stop-codon sequences. Clonality was calculated as one minus the Shannon entropy normalized by the log of the number of unique productive sequences. Clones differing between time points or between blood and tumor were identified using Fisher's exact test with Benjamini-Hochberg correction, with an adjusted p below 0.01 applied as the threshold. Here the immuneACCESS table is served through TCRdb, limited to in-frame sequences with V and J called. Missing clones are a known gap in these copies; in checked studies unresolved V genes cover under half, and the rest lacks a known reason. V, J and clone size are those of that table, while D and trimming were read from the DNA. The sample contains about 2,400 clones, around 35% of them found a single time. The top ten clonotypes cover 19% of the sample.

For CDR1 and CDR2, the germline V gene lists MDHEN and SYDVKM. Counted from cysteine to phenylalanine, this CDR3 has 14 amino acids. Of the read, only the CDR3 DNA is kept; its 42 bases are in frame from base 1. V is shortened by 2 bases, J by 6 bases, and the region joining them spans 10 bases. The sample's time point, from its label and the paper: pretreatment tumor sample. A total of under 35 patients with locally advanced or metastatic urothelial carcinoma, treated at Memorial Sloan Kettering on a trial protocol, made up the cohort. All tumor tissue used for sequencing was obtained prior to atezolizumab dosing. The Qiagen DNeasy Blood extraction kit was used to purify genomic DNA from total PBMCs and from tumor samples. Summary of the overall study and its limitations: The tumor samples were FFPE and were not collected immediately before treatment, and because only one sample per patient was used, heterogeneity may have been missed. A higher proportion of tumor-infiltrating T lymphocytes was found in patients with durable benefit (n of about 24, Mann-Whitney p = 0.047). Because of the small sample size (n ≈ 27) and the many exploratory analyses performed, the results are intended to be regarded as hypothesis-generating. Greater expansion of tumor-associated TCR clones in peripheral blood 3 weeks after the start of treatment was observed in patients with durable benefit (n ≈ 20, p = 0.022).

Worth noting for this clone: Its antigen target is currently unknown. No per-base quality is available; no much larger clone lies one base away.

The chain is made from TRBV28 and TRBJ1-4, and TRBD1 may be the D gene, going by 6 matching bases. The source of this sequence is a man aged 55 to 70 with urothelial cancer. Source: tumor tissue, taken before atezolizumab (anti-PD-L1) treatment. This receptor carries the CDR3 CASSLGGGDEKLFF. The nucleotides are TGTGCCAGCAGTTTAGGAGGGGGTGATGAAAAACTGTTTTTT.